This T cell receptor (beta chain) was captured by sequencing in a study of human T cells and chemical hapten exposure. On the study more broadly: Patients' scalps got diphenylcyclopropenone weekly throughout the approximately 25-week study. Findings of the study overall: High-frequency TCRs, those above 1 in 1000, stayed the same after DPC sensitization.

A note on this clonotype: What it binds is not known.

MiXCR was run by TCRdb on the RACE reads, yielding one entry per CDR3 protein. The sample lists 85,000 to 100,000 distinct CDR3 sequences; around 12% were seen once. V lost 5 bases to trimming and J lost 3 bases, with 11 bases between them. The CDR3 has 12 residues. Germline V lookup: CDR1 SQVTM, CDR2 ANQGSEA. The time point denotes: patch test 1, 2 weeks after DPC sensitization. Treatment here: therapeutic diphenylcyclopropenone sensitization with weekly scalp DPC. This sequence was found in a woman aged 40 to 55 with alopecia areata. Some clones in this sample may be carry-over from other donors' samples. The specimen comprised whole blood, sampled in connection with sensitization to the hapten diphenylcyclopropenone (DPC). V and J are TRBV29-1 and TRBJ2-7; D is tentatively TRBD1 or TRBD2 (6 bases each). For the CDR3, the DNA is TGCAGCGTTCGGGGGCTAGTCTACGAGCAGTACTTC. It specifies CSVRGLVYEQYF.